Below, 21 T cell receptor beta chains from the same sample are listed, as sequenced in a study of T-cell memory formation after mild COVID-19. TCRdb itself ran the 5' RACE reads through MiXCR, one entry per CDR3 protein. The repertoire holds over 350,000 distinct CDR3 sequences, approximately 15% seen once, with about a fifth in the top ten. The sequencing input was PBMCs or a T cell subset sorted from them (not recorded which). These receptors were taken from a man younger than 35 who had mild COVID-19 (a few samples of this study predate the infection). Cell type and time point are not known.

This clonotype was seen only a few times. The chain couples TRBV6-5 to TRBJ1-2; unclear D gene. The V end lost 0 bases, the J end lost 0 bases, and 5 bases lay between the germline ends. Per the germline V gene, CDR1 is MNHEY and CDR2 is SVGAGI. The CDR3 loop spans 14 amino acids. The CDR3 DNA reads TGTGCCAGCAGTTACTCAGAGGCTAACTATGGCTACACCTTC. Residues: CASSYSEANYGYTF.

The chain couples TRBV10-3 to TRBJ1-1, with D tentatively TRBD1 (6 bases). From germline, CDR1 is ENHRY and CDR2 SYGVKD. The CDR3 spans 13 residues. V was shortened by 2 bases and J by 11 bases, with 15 bases between the two germline ends. CDR3 loop: CAISETGKGWAFF. Here the CDR3 DNA reads TGTGCCATCAGTGAGACAGGGAAAGGATGGGCTTTCTTT.

This clonotype showed up just a few times. The chain has TRBV11-2 and TRBJ2-5, with 11 bases identical to TRBD2. The CDR3 consists of 16 residues. Germline loops: CDR1 SGHAT, CDR2 FQNNGV. V shed 3 bases, J shed 5 bases, and the junction held 8 bases outside the gene matches. The CDR3 spells CASSFGLAGGPETQYF. CDR3 DNA sequence: TGTGCCAGCAGCTTCGGATTAGCGGGGGGGCCTGAGACCCAGTACTTC.

The table lists this clonotype with many counts. This chain connects TRBV6-5 to TRBJ2-7; 9 bases are a match to TRBD1. This CDR3 is 14 amino acids long. Germline-derived CDR1 and CDR2 are MNHEY and SVGAGI. The trim removed 4 bases at V and 2 bases at J, leaving 3 bases unmatched. The CDR3 DNA reads as TGTGCCAGCAGTTCCGGGACAGGGCCCTACGAGCAGTACTTC. Encoded protein: CASSSGTGPYEQYF.

This clonotype was seen a single time. The chain links TRBV12-3 or TRBV12-4 to TRBJ2-1; a possible D gene is TRBD2 (6 bases). V dropped 6 bases and J dropped 4 bases, with 19 bases sitting between them. The CDR3 length is 16 residues. The DNA for the CDR3 is TGTGCCAGCAGCCGATCGCCTGCGGGGAGATACAATGAGCAGTTCTTC. Translated: CASSRSPAGRYNEQFF.

There are a few counts of this clonotype. The CDR3 protein is CASSFGALTEAFF. In nucleotides, the CDR3 is TGTGCCAGCAGCTTTGGGGCTTTGACTGAAGCTTTCTTT. V gene TRBV7-8 combines with J gene TRBJ1-1, with D possibly being TRBD1 (5 bases). CDR3 length equals 13 residues. V was trimmed by 3 bases and J by 5 bases, leaving 10 bases between them. Germline values: CDR1 SGHVS, CDR2 FQNEAQ.

CDR3 sequence reads: CSVQLGEGHRDEQYF. In DNA, the CDR3 is TGCAGCGTTCAATTGGGGGAGGGTCACCGGGACGAGCAGTACTTC. The genes are TRBV29-1 and TRBJ2-7, with TRBD2 matching 7 bases. The CDR3 extends over 15 amino acids. V gave up 5 bases and J gave up 5 bases; unmatched junction bases: 15. Germline-derived CDR1 and CDR2 are SQVTM and ANQGSEA.

V usage is TRBV4-3 and J usage is TRBJ1-2; D perhaps matches TRBD1 (5 bases). With 0 bases removed from V and 8 bases from J, the gap between germline ends came to 10 bases. CDR3 size: 13 residues. The V gene's germline CDR1 is LGHNA and CDR2 YSLEER. DNA of the CDR3: TGCGCCAGCAGCCAAGATACCAGGGCAGGCTACACCTTC. Protein sequence: CASSQDTRAGYTF.

This clonotype was observed a few times. V is TRBV6-2 or TRBV6-3 and J is TRBJ1-2, with D unclear. Trimming removed 6 bases from V and 3 bases from J, with 8 bases in between. The germline gives CDR1 MNHEY, CDR2 SVGEGT. This CDR3 is built from 12 residues. CDR3 sequence reads: CASRPVHYGYTF. The DNA for the CDR3 is TGTGCCAGCAGGCCCGTCCACTATGGCTACACCTTC.

This chain connects TRBV3-1 to TRBJ2-5; D perhaps matches TRBD2 (5 bases). V gave up 0 bases and J gave up 2 bases, with 13 bases separating them. Germline V CDR1 and CDR2: LGHDT, YNNKEL (reference sequence). CDR3 length equals 16 residues. The CDR3: CASSQDGLGRQETQYF. The CDR3 bases are TGTGCCAGCAGCCAAGACGGTTTGGGGAGACAAGAGACCCAGTACTTC.

The count of this clonotype is one. V is TRBV23-1 and J is TRBJ1-1, with D unresolved. TRBV23-1 carries the ORF label, with uncertain function. The V and J ends lost 4 bases and 3 bases respectively, with 12 bases between them. This CDR3 is built from 14 residues. This CDR3 is CASSPPCIYTEAFF. CDR3 nucleotide sequence: TGCGCCAGCAGTCCCCCCTGCATATACACTGAAGCTTTCTTT.

The rearrangement uses TRBV6-5 and TRBJ2-7; no clear D. From germline, CDR1 is MNHEY and CDR2 SVGAGI. Between the trimmed V and J ends, which lost 6 bases and 2 bases, there was a span of 14 bases. This CDR3 has 14 amino acids. This chain's CDR3 is CASRVPGRPYEQYF. The CDR3 DNA reads as TGTGCCAGCAGGGTCCCGGGTCGGCCCTACGAGCAGTACTTC.

Only a few counts were recorded for this clonotype. V and J are TRBV7-2 and TRBJ1-5; D is ambiguous. V gave up 1 base and J gave up 0 bases, with 4 bases separating them. The germline CDR1 and CDR2 sequences are SGHTA and FQGNSA. The CDR3 has 14 residues. The CDR3 coding sequence is TGTGCCAGCAGCTTAGGGTTTAGCAATCAGCCCCAGCATTTT. Encoded protein: CASSLGFSNQPQHF.

This clonotype was seen more than once but under ten times. This chain uses TRBV5-4 with TRBJ2-3, with D perhaps matching TRBD2 (7 bases). Germline V gives CDR1 SGHNT, CDR2 YYREEE (reference sequence). Trimming took 6 bases from V and 0 from J, leaving 14 bases between them. The CDR3 length is 15 residues. The CDR3, as DNA: TGTGCCAGCACGAGGGGGGGACCTAGCACAGATACGCAGTATTTT. It translates to CASTRGGPSTDTQYF. Using reference TRBV5-4 and TRBJ2-3 for the parts outside the CDR3, the full variable domain is ETGVTQSPTHLIKTRGQQVTLRCSSQSGHNTVSWYQQALGQGPQFIFQYYREEENGRGNFPPRFSGLQFPNYSSELNVNALELDDSALYLCASTRGGPSTDTQYFGPGTRLTVL.

This clonotype was seen more than once but under ten times. This sequence joins TRBV7-9 and TRBJ1-3, with a possible D match to TRBD1 (5 bases). This CDR3 is built from 16 residues. Germline values: CDR1 SEHNR, CDR2 FQNEAQ (reference sequence). V was clipped by 7 bases and J by 0 bases, with 16 bases between them. The CDR3 here is CASTPGGTASGNTIYF. The CDR3 DNA reads TGTGCCAGCACCCCGGGGGGGACTGCCTCTGGAAACACCATATATTTT.

This clonotype has just a few counts. The chain uses TRBV24-1 and TRBJ2-1; no clear D. This CDR3 is 13 amino acids long. Trimming pared 0 bases from V and 7 bases from J, leaving 6 bases between. Germline lookup yields CDR1 KGHDR and CDR2 SFDVKD. The CDR3 nucleotides read TGTGCCACCAGTGATTTGAAGGGAAATGAGCAGTTCTTC. Protein: CATSDLKGNEQFF.

The V and J genes are TRBV5-4 and TRBJ2-6, with a tentative D call TRBD1 (8 bases). The germline CDR1 and CDR2 sequences are SGHNT and YYREEE (reference sequence). This CDR3 comprises 17 residues. V was shortened by 3 bases and J by 4 bases, with 17 bases between the two germline ends. The CDR3: CASSSQGGLSGANVLTF. In nucleotides, the CDR3 is TGTGCCAGCAGCTCACAGGGGGGACTATCAGGGGCCAACGTCCTGACTTTC.

This clonotype was seen only a few times. The chain carries TRBV6-1 and TRBJ1-4; no firm D call. This CDR3 spans 13 amino acids. The V gene's germline CDR1 is MNHNS and CDR2 SASEGT. The V gene lost 5 bases and the J gene lost 2 bases, with 6 bases spanning the gap. The DNA for the CDR3 is TGTGCCAGCAGTTGGAGTACTAATGAAAAACTGTTTTTT. It yields the protein CASSWSTNEKLFF.

This clonotype was picked up a small number of times. This chain connects TRBV27 to TRBJ2-7, with D perhaps TRBD2 (6 bases). Deletions cut 4 bases from V and 5 bases from J, with 21 bases between. CDR1 and CDR2 from the germline V gene are MNHEY and SMNVEV (reference sequence). The CDR3 has 16 residues. CDR3 sequence (DNA): TGTGCCAGCAGTTGGCCGGAGGGAATAGGTCGGGACGAGCAGTACGTC. It specifies CASSWPEGIGRDEQYV.

This clonotype was seen only a few times. The gene calls are TRBV20-1 and TRBJ2-1, with 11 bases that match TRBD2. The CDR3 totals 15 residues. Germline-derived CDR1 and CDR2 are DFQATT and SNEGSKA (reference sequence). After removal of 2 bases from V and 3 bases from J, the junction contained 3 bases not matched to a gene. The CDR3 sequence: CSARLAGGLYNEQFF. In DNA form, the CDR3 reads TGCAGTGCTAGATTAGCGGGGGGGCTCTACAATGAGCAGTTCTTC.

The rearrangement joins TRBV10-3 to TRBJ1-5; D not resolved. V was clipped by 4 bases and J by 1 base, with 11 bases between them. From germline, CDR1 is ENHRY and CDR2 SYGVKD. This CDR3 comprises 15 residues. CDR3 bases: TGTGCCATCAGTGCGGTGGGTTTGAGCAATCAGCCCCAGCATTTT. This encodes CAISAVGLSNQPQHF.